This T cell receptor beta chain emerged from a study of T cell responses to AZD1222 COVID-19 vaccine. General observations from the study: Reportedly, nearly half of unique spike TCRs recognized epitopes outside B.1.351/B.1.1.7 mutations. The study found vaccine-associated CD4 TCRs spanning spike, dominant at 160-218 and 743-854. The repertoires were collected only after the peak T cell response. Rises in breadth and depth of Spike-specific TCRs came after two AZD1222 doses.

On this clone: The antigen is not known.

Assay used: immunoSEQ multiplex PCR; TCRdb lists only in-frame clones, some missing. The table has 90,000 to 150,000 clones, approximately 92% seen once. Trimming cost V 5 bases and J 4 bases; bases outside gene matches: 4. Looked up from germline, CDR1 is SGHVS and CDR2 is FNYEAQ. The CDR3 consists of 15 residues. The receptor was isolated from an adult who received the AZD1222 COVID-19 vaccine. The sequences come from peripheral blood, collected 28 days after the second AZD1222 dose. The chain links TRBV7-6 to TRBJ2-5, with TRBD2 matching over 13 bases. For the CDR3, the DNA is TGTGCCAGCAGCCCCCGGACTAGCGGGGGAGAGACCCAGTACTTC. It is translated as CASSPRTSGGETQYF.